The 27 T cell receptor beta chains below come from one sample, sequenced in a study of T cell repertoires in cytomegalovirus infection. TCRdb processed the reads anew with MiXCR; each CDR3 protein has one entry. The table lists around 900,000 distinct CDR3 sequences, around 30% of them singletons. Their antigens are not known. Sequencing was performed on cultured CD8+ T cells from PBMCs, taken from culture after CMV antigen stimulation. These receptors all come from a human donor in good health (CMV status not recorded). Some clones in this sample may be carry-over from other donors' samples.

The gene calls are TRBV6-6 and TRBJ1-3, with no clear D. The CDR3 length is 16 residues. Germline V gene data show CDR1 as MNHNY and CDR2 as SVGAGI (reference sequence). V was clipped by 2 bases and J by 4 bases, with 15 bases between them. The CDR3 region has the DNA TGTGCCAGCAGTTACCCCCAGAGGGAGAAGGGAAACACCATATATTTT. Translated, it gives CASSYPQREKGNTIYF.

In its sample, this clonotype was seen once. This rearrangement joins TRBV2 to TRBJ1-1; 7 bases line up with TRBD1. Germline CDR1 and CDR2: SNHLY and FYNNEI. The V gene end was trimmed by 5 bases and the J gene end by 3 bases; junction bases not matched to a gene: 9. The CDR3 loop spans 15 amino acids. Here the CDR3 reads CASSNRQGQYTEAFF. The CDR3, as DNA: TGTGCCAGCAGTAACCGACAGGGCCAATACACTGAAGCTTTCTTT.

Concerning this clonotype itself: The junction differs from germline at one of its ends, possibly a read error. V is TRBV19 and J is TRBJ1-2, with unresolved D. Germline CDR1 is LNHDA and CDR2 is SQIVND (reference sequence). The CDR3 covers 13 residues. CDR3: CASSPEANCGYTF. Here the CDR3 DNA reads TGTGCCAGTAGTCCAGAAGCTAACTGTGGCTACACCTTC. Full variable domain (outside the CDR3, taken from reference TRBV19 and TRBJ1-2): DGGITQSPKYLFRKEGQNVTLSCEQNLNHDAMYWYRQDPGQGLRLIYYSQIVNDFQKGDIAEGYSVSREKKESFPLTVTSAQKNPTAFYLCASSPEANCGYTFGSGTRLTVV.

This clonotype was detected ten times or more. The chain links TRBV7-8 to TRBJ1-4; 10 nucleotides match TRBD1. From germline, CDR1 is SGHVS and CDR2 FQNEAQ. Losses at the gene ends were 1 base for V and 4 bases for J; bases not matched to a gene: 6. The CDR3 is 17 amino acids. CDR3 DNA: TGTGCCAGCAGCTTAGATTGGGACAGGGGATATAATGAAAAACTGTTTTTT. Translation gives CASSLDWDRGYNEKLFF.

In this sample, this clonotype turned up a few times. The chain has TRBV4-1 and TRBJ1-2; D perhaps matches TRBD1 (6 bases). The CDR3 has 13 amino acids. V lost 3 bases and J lost 9, with 14 bases in between. CDR1 is MGHRA, CDR2 YSYEKL, per germline. CDR3 protein: CASSHWTAVSYTF. The CDR3 nucleotides read TGCGCCAGCAGCCACTGGACAGCCGTAAGCTACACCTTC.

The rearrangement links TRBV11-3 to TRBJ2-7; D perhaps matches TRBD2 (5 bases). Trimming pared 6 bases from V and 2 bases from J, leaving 8 bases between. Germline V gives CDR1 SGHNT, CDR2 YENEEA. The CDR3 length is 12 residues. Here the CDR3 DNA reads TGTGCCAGCAGGGAGGAGGCCTACGAGCAGTACGTC. Translating it yields CASREEAYEQYV.

The chain uses TRBV28 and TRBJ2-5; the D gene is possibly TRBD1 (6 bases). The CDR3 length is 14 residues. CDR1 MDHEN and CDR2 SYDVKM come from the germline V gene. Between the trimmed V and J ends, which lost 3 bases and 5 bases, there was a span of 13 bases. DNA of the CDR3: TGTGCCAGCAGTTTGCCAGGGGTCATGGAGACCCAGTACTTC. It encodes CASSLPGVMETQYF.

The J gene is TRBJ2-5, the V gene TRBV6-6, with 11 bases fitting TRBD2. The J segment lost 4 bases and the V segment lost 4 bases, leaving 8 bases of the junction unmatched. The germline V gene encodes CDR1 MNHNY and CDR2 SVGAGI (reference sequence). This CDR3 region has 16 residues. CDR3 sequence reads: CASSLAGGPPLETQYF. Here the CDR3 DNA reads TGTGCCAGCAGTTTAGCGGGGGGGCCCCCGTTAGAGACCCAGTACTTC.

The chain carries TRBV7-9 and TRBJ2-5, with 7 bases aligning to TRBD2. Germline V gives CDR1 SEHNR, CDR2 FQNEAQ (reference sequence). The CDR3 contains 17 residues. With V trimmed by 5 bases and J by 4 bases, 16 bases remained unmatched. Written as DNA, the CDR3 is TGTGCCAGCAGCCGAAGCGGGGAGGAATCTCAGGGAGAGACCCAGTACTTC. It yields the protein CASSRSGEESQGETQYF.

This clonotype came up once. Likely a read error: the CDR3 ends without its conserved phenylalanine or tryptophan. The rearrangement links TRBV5-4 to TRBJ2-3; no reliable D call. Trimming removed 4 bases at V and 2 bases at J, with 11 bases between. Germline CDR1 SGHNT, CDR2 YYREEE (reference sequence). This CDR3 is built from 14 residues. This CDR3 is CASSPWENTDTQYI. CDR3 sequence (DNA): TGTGCCAGCAGCCCGTGGGAAAACACAGATACGCAGTATATT.

This clonotype was counted a few times. V is TRBV9 and J is TRBJ1-2; D remains ambiguous. Germline-derived CDR1 and CDR2 are SGDLS and YYNGEE. The CDR3 covers 11 residues. The V end was cut by 3 bases, the J end by 3 bases, with 3 bases between. The CDR3 loop is CASSDYYGYTF. The CDR3 DNA follows: TGTGCCAGCAGCGACTACTATGGCTACACCTTC.

The chain employs TRBV6-1 and TRBJ2-7; no clear D. This CDR3 is built from 15 residues. Per the germline V gene, CDR1 is MNHNS and CDR2 is SASEGT. V was clipped by 5 bases and J by 3 bases, with 17 bases between them. The CDR3 coding sequence is TGTGCCAGCAGTTCGGGCCATCATCCGAGCTACGAGCAGTACGTC. It encodes CASSSGHHPSYEQYV.

The V and J genes are TRBV3-1 and TRBJ2-5; no reliable D call. Germline CDR1 and CDR2: LGHDT and YNNKEL (reference sequence). The CDR3 runs to 15 residues. The V and J ends lost 0 bases and 5 bases respectively, with 13 bases between them. The CDR3 DNA is TGTGCCAGCAGCCAAGATCGGATGGGCCCGGAGACCCAGTACTTC. Its translation: CASSQDRMGPETQYF.

This clonotype occurred a few times. The gene calls are TRBV20-1 and TRBJ2-5; 9 positions agree with TRBD1. Trimming at V came to 1 base and at J to 2 bases, leaving 8 bases not matched to a gene. This CDR3 comprises 16 residues. Germline V gene data show CDR1 as DFQATT and CDR2 as SNEGSKA (reference sequence). The DNA for the CDR3 is TGCAGTGCTAGAGTGATACCTGGACAGGGGCAAGAGACCCAGTACTTC. This codes for CSARVIPGQGQETQYF.

This clonotype showed up just a few times. The chain has TRBV18 and TRBJ2-7; 9 nucleotides agree with TRBD1. There are 17 residues in the CDR3. V shed 1 base, J shed 6 bases, and the junction held 13 bases outside the gene matches. Per germline, CDR1 KGHSH and CDR2 LQKENI. The CDR3 region has the DNA TGTGCCAGCTCACCACTCACGTCCGGACAGGGGAGAGGCGAGCAGTACGTC. Its translation is CASSPLTSGQGRGEQYV.

This clonotype was observed a handful of times. This chain connects TRBV11-1 to TRBJ1-6; maybe TRBD1 (6 bases). V lost 4 bases to trimming and J lost 3 bases, with 13 bases between them. This CDR3 region has 16 residues. Germline V gene sequence: CDR1 SGHAT, CDR2 FQDESV (reference sequence). The CDR3 region is CASSSLGGIYNSPLHF. The CDR3 nucleotides read TGTGCCAGCAGCTCTCTTGGGGGCATCTATAATTCACCCCTCCACTTT.

This chain connects TRBV27 to TRBJ2-7, with TRBD1 as a possible D gene (6 bases). CDR1 MNHEY and CDR2 SMNVEV come from the germline V gene (reference sequence). Trimming took 2 bases from V and 5 from J, leaving 16 bases between them. The CDR3 length is 15 residues. DNA for the CDR3: TGTGCCAGCAGTTTAGGGCCGCAGGGGTGGAACGAGCAGTACTTC. This encodes CASSLGPQGWNEQYF.

This clonotype was observed many times. This chain uses TRBV6-2 or TRBV6-3 with TRBJ2-3; TRBD2 matches 9 bases. This CDR3 comprises 16 residues. The J segment lost 5 bases and the V segment lost 4 bases, leaving 10 bases of the junction unmatched. Germline CDR1 and CDR2: MNHEY and SVGEGT. CDR3 protein: CASSSHQAGGGDTQYF. CDR3 nucleotide sequence: TGTGCCAGCAGTTCTCACCAAGCGGGGGGTGGAGATACGCAGTATTTT.

The CDR3 coding sequence is TGTGCCACCAGTGATCCCGGATCCACAGATACGCAGTATTTT. The encoded protein is CATSDPGSTDTQYF. V is TRBV24-1 and J is TRBJ2-3; unclear D gene. Trimming shortened V by 3 bases and J by 2 bases, and 8 bases separated the two germline ends. The CDR3 runs 14 residues. The germline gives CDR1 KGHDR, CDR2 SFDVKD.

The rearrangement links TRBV14 to TRBJ2-2; D is unclear. Germline V gene lookup returns CDR1 SGHDN and CDR2 FVKESK. The V end was cut by 5 bases, the J end by 4 bases, with 14 bases between. CDR3 length: 15 residues. As DNA, the CDR3 is TGTGCCAGCAGCAATCTAGTCTTCCCCACCGGGGAGCTGTTTTTT. It encodes CASSNLVFPTGELFF. Full variable domain (missing parts from reference TRBV14 and TRBJ2-2): EAGVTQFPSHSVIEKGQTVTLRCDPISGHDNLYWYRRVMGKEIKFLLHFVKESKQDESGMPNNRFLAERTGGTYSTLKVQPAELEDSGVYFCASSNLVFPTGELFFGEGSRLTVL.

The chain links TRBV10-2 to TRBJ2-2; D might be TRBD2 (7 bases). The CDR3 runs 16 residues. V lost 3 bases and J 1 base, leaving 12 bases between the germline ends. The germline CDR1 and CDR2 sequences are WSHSY and SAAADI. The CDR3 DNA reads as TGCGCCAGCAGTGAAGGGCGGGGGCTGAACACCGGGGAGCTGTTTTTT. Encoded protein: CASSEGRGLNTGELFF.

This clonotype was detected ten times or more. The chain combines TRBV7-2 with TRBJ2-7, with 9 positions matching TRBD1. CDR3 length equals 15 residues. V shed 6 bases, J shed 7 bases, and the junction held 13 bases outside the gene matches. The germline CDR1 and CDR2 sequences are SGHTA and FQGNSA. The CDR3 region is CASSFTGTGLMEQYF. CDR3 DNA sequence: TGTGCCAGCAGTTTTACCGGGACAGGGTTGATGGAGCAGTACTTC.

This rearrangement joins TRBV3-1 to TRBJ1-1; possibly TRBD1 for D (5 bases). The CDR3 runs 17 residues. CDR1 and CDR2 (germline): LGHDT, YNNKEL (reference sequence). V dropped 1 base and J dropped 0 bases, with 15 bases sitting between them. CDR3 coding DNA: TGTGCCAGCAGCCAAGTGGCAGGGCCCACGATGAACACTGAAGCTTTCTTT. It translates to CASSQVAGPTMNTEAFF.

This clonotype was counted a few times. The chain carries TRBV27 and TRBJ2-1, with TRBD2 matching over 9 bases. The germline V gene has CDR1 MNHEY and CDR2 SMNVEV (reference sequence). Trimming cost V 4 bases and J 4 bases; bases outside gene matches: 8. This CDR3 is built from 16 residues. The CDR3 DNA follows: TGTGCCAGCAGTTGGTCTAGCGGGGTGATGTACAATGAGCAGTTCTTC. Translating gives CASSWSSGVMYNEQFF.

This chain uses TRBV20-1 with TRBJ1-2; TRBD1 matches at 9 bases. There are 14 residues in the CDR3. The V gene's germline CDR1 is DFQATT and CDR2 SNEGSKA (reference sequence). The ends lost 0 bases at V and 11 bases at J; junction bases unmatched: 10. In nucleotides, the CDR3 is TGCAGTGCTAGAGATGGGGACAGGGACCTCTGGTACACCTTC. This sequence encodes CSARDGDRDLWYTF.

This clonotype has a handful of counts. V usage is TRBV12-3 or TRBV12-4 and J usage is TRBJ2-7, with TRBD1 matching over 7 bases. V trimming: 1 base; J trimming: 2 bases; junction bases outside the gene matches: 8. This CDR3 comprises 16 residues. The CDR3 DNA sequence: TGTGCCAGCAGTTTAGTACGGACAGGTAGTACCTACGAGCAGTACTTC. Its translation: CASSLVRTGSTYEQYF.

This clonotype was picked up a small number of times. J is TRBJ2-4 and V is TRBV7-8; 11 nucleotides match TRBD2. This CDR3 has 15 amino acids. Germline values: CDR1 SGHVS, CDR2 FQNEAQ. J lost 8 bases, V lost 5 bases, and 8 bases had no gene match. DNA of the CDR3: TGTGCCAGCAGCCGTAGCGGGGGGGCCTTGGACATTCAGTACTTC. Residues: CASSRSGGALDIQYF.